This passage covers 27 T cell receptor beta chains from one sample sequenced in a study of blood T cell repertoires in COVID-19. Repertoires were generated with immunoSEQ multiplex PCR, while TCRdb's copy carries only in-frame clones and drops some. The data show 85,000 to 120,000 clones, approximately 80% seen once. The specimen was peripheral blood. Receptor source: a woman aged 60 to 75 with acute or convalescent COVID-19.

CDR3 loop: CASRSGDGSNQPQHF. CDR3 DNA: TGTGCCAGCAGGTCAGGGGACGGTAGCAATCAGCCCCAGCATTTT. The chain links TRBV6-5 to TRBJ1-5; possibly TRBD1 for D (6 bases). Per the germline V gene, CDR1 is MNHEY and CDR2 is SVGAGI. The V and J ends lost 6 bases and 0 bases respectively, with 12 bases between them. This CDR3 is 15 amino acids long.

Judged by abundance, this clone is medium-sized. The same CDR3 also results from other DNA sequences found in this sample. V usage is TRBV19 and J usage is TRBJ1-5; no clear D gene. The CDR3 has 13 amino acids. The V gene's germline CDR1 is LNHDA and CDR2 SQIVND (reference sequence). The V end lost 1 base, the J end lost 4 bases, and 5 bases lay between the germline ends. Here the CDR3 DNA reads TGTGCCAGTAGTATAGCGGGGAATCAGCCCCAGCATTTT. Its translation: CASSIAGNQPQHF. The whole variable domain, filled in from reference TRBV19 and TRBJ1-5, reads DGGITQSPKYLFRKEGQNVTLSCEQNLNHDAMYWYRQDPGQGLRLIYYSQIVNDFQKGDIAEGYSVSREKKESFPLTVTSAQKNPTAFYLCASSIAGNQPQHFGDGTRLSIL.

The rearrangement joins TRBV5-1 to TRBJ1-1; TRBD1 aligns across 8 bases. The ends lost 4 bases at V and 0 bases at J; junction bases unmatched: 8. This CDR3 region has 16 residues. Per germline, CDR1 SGHRS and CDR2 YFSETQ. CDR3: CASSPWDRSLNTEAFF. DNA for the CDR3: TGCGCCAGCAGCCCCTGGGACAGGTCCTTGAACACTGAAGCTTTCTTT.

The chain couples TRBV2 to TRBJ2-1; 13 bases align to TRBD2. V was clipped by 8 bases and J by 8 bases; unmatched bases: 6. From germline, CDR1 is SNHLY and CDR2 FYNNEI. This CDR3 contains 14 residues. The CDR3 nucleotides read TGTGCCAGCCAAGGACTAGCGGGAGCCCATGAGCAGTTCTTC. As protein: CASQGLAGAHEQFF.

V gene TRBV7-9 combines with J gene TRBJ2-7, with 8 bases identical to TRBD2. CDR1 SEHNR and CDR2 FQNEAQ come from the germline V gene (reference sequence). The CDR3 has 14 amino acids. V shed 5 bases, J shed 1 base, and the junction held 4 bases outside the gene matches. CDR3 in amino acids: CASSPGGASYEQYF. CDR3 bases: TGTGCCAGCAGCCCCGGGGGGGCTTCCTACGAGCAGTACTTC.

The V and J genes are TRBV7-9 and TRBJ2-6; possible D gene TRBD1, 5 bases. V lost 6 bases and J 0 bases, leaving 12 bases between the germline ends. Germline lookup yields CDR1 SEHNR and CDR2 FQNEAQ (reference sequence). The CDR3 loop spans 16 amino acids. For the CDR3, the DNA is TGTGCCAGCAGTCCGACAGCCGGCTCTGGGGCCAACGTCCTGACTTTC. It codes for CASSPTAGSGANVLTF.

The chain carries TRBV19 and TRBJ1-2, with unresolved D. This CDR3 spans 13 amino acids. Per germline, CDR1 LNHDA and CDR2 SQIVND (reference sequence). V lost 2 bases and J 2 bases, leaving 6 bases between the germline ends. The CDR3 DNA is TGTGCCAGTAGTATACGGGAGAACTATGGCTACACCTTC. It encodes CASSIRENYGYTF.

V is TRBV28 and J is TRBJ1-5; 9 bases map to TRBD1. This CDR3 region has 15 residues. In germline, CDR1 is MDHEN, CDR2 SYDVKM. Trimming took 3 bases from V and 3 from J; bases not matched to a gene: 3. The DNA of the CDR3 is TGTGCCAGCAGTTTTGACAGGGGGTCCAATCAGCCCCAGCATTTT. This sequence encodes CASSFDRGSNQPQHF.

V and J are TRBV19 and TRBJ2-2, with 8 positions matching TRBD2. The germline V gene has CDR1 LNHDA and CDR2 SQIVND (reference sequence). With 3 bases clipped from V and 6 bases from J, the junction kept 6 bases outside the gene matches. This CDR3 contains 15 residues. The CDR3 region has the DNA TGTGCCAGTAGTATCAGCGGGACTAGTCCCGGGGAGCTGTTTTTT. Translation: CASSISGTSPGELFF.

The V and J genes are TRBV25-1 and TRBJ2-5; D unclear. CDR1 MGHDK and CDR2 SYGVNS come from the germline V gene. V was cut by 3 bases and J by 2 bases, with 13 bases left in between. The CDR3 is made up of 15 amino acids. The CDR3 here is CASSDSRNEQETQYF. The CDR3 DNA reads TGTGCCAGCAGTGATTCCAGGAATGAACAAGAGACCCAGTACTTC.

The rearrangement uses TRBV4-1 and TRBJ2-1; 11 positions match TRBD2. CDR3 length: 21 amino acids. V lost 0 bases and J lost 1; bases outside the gene matches: 14. The germline gives CDR1 MGHRA, CDR2 YSYEKL. CDR3 DNA: TGCGCCAGCAGCCAAGAAGGGCTAGGGTCTAGCGGGAGGTTTTCCTACAATGAGCAGTTCTTC. Its protein is CASSQEGLGSSGRFSYNEQFF.

This sequence joins TRBV5-1 and TRBJ2-2; 8 bases map to TRBD2. The junction had 8 bases not matched to a gene; V was cut back by 4 bases and J by 3 bases. The CDR3 extends over 16 amino acids. Germline V gene data show CDR1 as SGHRS and CDR2 as YFSETQ. The CDR3 DNA reads as TGCGCCAGCAGCCCGGCGGGGGGAATACACACCGGGGAGCTGTTTTTT. This codes for CASSPAGGIHTGELFF.

V is TRBV2 and J is TRBJ2-1, with TRBD2 identical over 10 bases. Germline V gives CDR1 SNHLY, CDR2 FYNNEI. The length of the CDR3 is 16 residues. V trimming: 6 bases; J trimming: 7 bases; junction bases outside the gene matches: 12. The CDR3 DNA sequence: TGTGCCAGCAGATATGGGTCTAGCGGGAGTCAAAATGAGCAGTTCTTC. It translates to CASRYGSSGSQNEQFF.

The chain links TRBV18 to TRBJ1-1, with 11 bases matching TRBD1. The trim removed 1 base at V and 0 bases at J, leaving 7 bases unmatched. The length of the CDR3 is 18 residues. Germline V gene sequence: CDR1 KGHSH, CDR2 LQKENI. In DNA, the CDR3 is TGTGCCAGCTCACCACTCGGACAGGGGGCCTCATTGAACACTGAAGCTTTCTTT. The encoded protein is CASSPLGQGASLNTEAFF.

For the CDR3, the DNA is TGTGCCAGCAGTGAAGGCCGGGTACCAGAGACCCAGTACTTC. Its translation is CASSEGRVPETQYF. J is TRBJ2-5 and V is TRBV6-1; no clear D gene. Germline lookup yields CDR1 MNHNS and CDR2 SASEGT. This CDR3 comprises 14 residues. Trimming pared 1 base from V and 4 bases from J, leaving 10 bases between.

The chain uses TRBV30 and TRBJ2-5; weak D call: TRBD1 (6 bases). V gave up 0 bases and J gave up 4 bases, with 9 bases separating them. Germline loops: CDR1 GTSNPN, CDR2 SVGIG (reference sequence). The CDR3 consists of 13 residues. CDR3 sequence reads: CAWSVQGGETQYF. CDR3 coding DNA: TGTGCCTGGAGTGTACAGGGTGGAGAGACCCAGTACTTC.

The rearrangement uses TRBV5-6 and TRBJ1-1; TRBD1 matches 8 bases. This CDR3 is 13 amino acids long. V lost 3 bases and J lost 4; bases outside the gene matches: 2. The germline V gene encodes CDR1 SGHDT and CDR2 YYEEEE. CDR3 amino acids: CASSSTGGTEAFF. DNA of the CDR3: TGTGCCAGCAGCTCCACAGGGGGCACTGAAGCTTTCTTT. Full variable domain (outside the CDR3, taken from reference TRBV5-6 and TRBJ1-1): DAGVTQSPTHLIKTRGQQVTLRCSPKSGHDTVSWYQQALGQGPQFIFQYYEEEERQRGNFPDRFSGHQFPNYSSELNVNALLLGDSALYLCASSSTGGTEAFFGQGTRLTVV.

This clone was detected a few times. The genes are TRBV5-6 and TRBJ2-5; D is unresolved. The CDR3 extends over 16 amino acids. Trimming cost V 0 bases and J 0 bases, with 12 bases left between them. The germline V gene encodes CDR1 SGHDT and CDR2 YYEEEE. The CDR3 region has the DNA TGTGCCAGCAGCTTGGGCCCGCCCGGTTACCAAGAGACCCAGTACTTC. Translation gives CASSLGPPGYQETQYF. The full variable domain, completed using reference TRBV5-6 and TRBJ2-5, is DAGVTQSPTHLIKTRGQQVTLRCSPKSGHDTVSWYQQALGQGPQFIFQYYEEEERQRGNFPDRFSGHQFPNYSSELNVNALLLGDSALYLCASSLGPPGYQETQYFGPGTRLLVL.

This clone occurred once. The CDR3 loop is CASVPGLAGGPTDTQYF. As DNA, the CDR3 is TGTGCCAGTGTGCCGGGACTAGCGGGGGGTCCCACAGATACGCAGTATTTT. The J gene is TRBJ2-3, the V gene TRBV7-8; TRBD2 aligns across 15 bases. This CDR3 comprises 17 residues. CDR1 is SGHVS and CDR2 is FQNEAQ in the germline V gene. V shed 9 bases and J 2 bases; nucleotides not matched to a gene: 9.

This clone came up once. Here the CDR3 DNA reads TGTGCCAGCAGTTATGGGCAGGGGGCGGAGATTAATAGCTACACCTTC. Protein product: CASSYGQGAEINSYTF. This chain uses TRBV6-5 with TRBJ1-2; 8 bases fit TRBD1. The trim removed 3 bases at V and 9 bases at J, leaving 15 bases unmatched. CDR1 is MNHEY, CDR2 SVGAGI, per germline. This CDR3 spans 16 amino acids.

This clone has only a few counts. The chain links TRBV29-1 to TRBJ1-1; D is perhaps TRBD1 (6 bases). V lost 1 base and J 1 base, leaving 7 bases between the germline ends. Germline V gene sequence: CDR1 SQVTM, CDR2 ANQGSEA. The CDR3 runs to 13 residues. The CDR3 nucleotides read TGCAGCGTTGAAGGGACAGCGAACACTGAAGCTTTCTTT. Translated, it gives CSVEGTANTEAFF.

The gene calls are TRBV3-1 (or the pseudogene TRBV3-2) and TRBJ2-7, with TRBD2 identical over 8 bases. The CDR3 sequence is 14 residues long. Germline V gene lookup returns CDR1 LGHDT and CDR2 YNNKEL (reference sequence). Trimming at V came to 5 bases and at J to 3 bases, leaving 6 bases not matched to a gene. CDR3 DNA sequence: TGTGCCAGCAGCGCGGGACTAGACCTCTACGAGCAGTACTTC. This gives the protein CASSAGLDLYEQYF.

The chain has TRBV13 and TRBJ2-3; TRBD2 agrees at 14 bases. CDR1 is PRHDT and CDR2 is FYEKMQ in the germline V gene (reference sequence). The CDR3 length is 17 residues. Losses at the gene ends were 5 bases for V and 0 bases for J; bases not matched to a gene: 4. CDR3 loop: CASSIRLAGGSTDTQYF. The DNA for the CDR3 is TGTGCCAGCAGCATAAGACTAGCGGGGGGGAGCACAGATACGCAGTATTTT.

This clone was counted once. CDR3 in DNA: TGTGCCAGCTCCGGGACAGCGGACACCGGGGAGCTGTTTTTT. The encoded protein is CASSGTADTGELFF. The chain uses TRBV2 and TRBJ2-2; TRBD1 agrees at 7 bases. Unmatched junction bases numbered 6, after V lost 8 bases and J lost 3 bases. The germline gives CDR1 SNHLY, CDR2 FYNNEI. The CDR3 has 14 amino acids.

This clone has only one observation. This sequence joins TRBV5-1 and TRBJ2-7; 15 nucleotides agree with TRBD2. The CDR3 runs to 17 residues. Germline loops: CDR1 SGHRS, CDR2 YFSETQ. The V and J ends lost 4 bases and 2 bases, in that order; junction bases with no gene match: 7. The CDR3 sequence: CASSLGLAGGLAYEQYF. CDR3 nucleotide sequence: TGCGCCAGCAGCCTCGGACTAGCGGGGGGGCTCGCCTACGAGCAGTACTTC.

V usage is TRBV18 and J usage is TRBJ1-5; TRBD1 is a possible D gene (6 bases). The V gene's germline CDR1 is KGHSH and CDR2 LQKENI. The CDR3 covers 14 residues. Trimming left V 3 bases short and J 9 bases short, with 15 bases between. CDR3 amino acids: CASSPKDSIGPQHF. CDR3 DNA sequence: TGTGCCAGCTCACCTAAGGACAGCATAGGGCCCCAGCATTTT.

This sequence joins TRBV27 and TRBJ2-1; 15 bases match TRBD2. The trim removed 6 bases at V and 6 bases at J, leaving 15 bases unmatched. The length of the CDR3 is 19 residues. The germline gives CDR1 MNHEY, CDR2 SMNVEV (reference sequence). DNA for the CDR3: TGTGCCAGCAGCAGACAGAGGACTAGCGGGAGGGCCGACGGCAATGAGCAGTTCTTC. Protein sequence: CASSRQRTSGRADGNEQFF.